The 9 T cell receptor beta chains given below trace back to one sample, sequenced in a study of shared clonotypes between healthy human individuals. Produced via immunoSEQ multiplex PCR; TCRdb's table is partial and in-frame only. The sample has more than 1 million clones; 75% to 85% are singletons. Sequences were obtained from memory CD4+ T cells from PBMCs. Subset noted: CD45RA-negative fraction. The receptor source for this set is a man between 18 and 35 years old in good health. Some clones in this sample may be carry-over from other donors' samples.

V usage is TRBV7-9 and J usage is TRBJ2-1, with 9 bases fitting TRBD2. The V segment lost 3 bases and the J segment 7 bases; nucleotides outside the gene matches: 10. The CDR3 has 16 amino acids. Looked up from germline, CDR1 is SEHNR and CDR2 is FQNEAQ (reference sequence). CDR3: CASSFSGGRANNEQFF. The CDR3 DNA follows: TGTGCCAGCAGCTTCAGCGGCGGGAGGGCCAATAATGAGCAGTTCTTC.

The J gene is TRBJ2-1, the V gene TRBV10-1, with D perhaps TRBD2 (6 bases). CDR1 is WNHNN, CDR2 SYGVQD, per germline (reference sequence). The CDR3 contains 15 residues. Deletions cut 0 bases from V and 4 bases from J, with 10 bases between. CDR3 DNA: TGCGCCAGCAGTGAGTCGAGTGGGGGGTACAATGAGCAGTTCTTC. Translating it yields CASSESSGGYNEQFF.

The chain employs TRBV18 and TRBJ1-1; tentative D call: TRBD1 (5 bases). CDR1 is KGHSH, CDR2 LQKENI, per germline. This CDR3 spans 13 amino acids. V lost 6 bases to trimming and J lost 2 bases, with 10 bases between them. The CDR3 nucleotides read TGTGCCAGCTCGCTGACAGTTAACACTGAAGCTTTCTTT. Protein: CASSLTVNTEAFF.

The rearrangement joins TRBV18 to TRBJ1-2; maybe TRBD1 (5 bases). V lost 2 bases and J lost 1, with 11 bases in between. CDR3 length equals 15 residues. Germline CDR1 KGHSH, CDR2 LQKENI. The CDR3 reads CASSPSDSVNYGYTF. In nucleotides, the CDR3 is TGTGCCAGCTCACCATCTGACAGCGTTAACTATGGCTACACCTTC.

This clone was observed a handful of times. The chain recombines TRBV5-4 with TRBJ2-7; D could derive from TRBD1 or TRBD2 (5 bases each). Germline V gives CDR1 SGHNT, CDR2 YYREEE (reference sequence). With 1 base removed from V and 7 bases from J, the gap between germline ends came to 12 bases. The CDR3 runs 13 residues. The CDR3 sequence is CASSLTPGREQYF. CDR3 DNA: TGTGCCAGCAGCTTGACGCCGGGACGGGAGCAGTACTTC. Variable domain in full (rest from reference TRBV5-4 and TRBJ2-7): ETGVTQSPTHLIKTRGQQVTLRCSSQSGHNTVSWYQQALGQGPQFIFQYYREEENGRGNFPPRFSGLQFPNYSSELNVNALELDDSALYLCASSLTPGREQYFGPGTRLTVT.

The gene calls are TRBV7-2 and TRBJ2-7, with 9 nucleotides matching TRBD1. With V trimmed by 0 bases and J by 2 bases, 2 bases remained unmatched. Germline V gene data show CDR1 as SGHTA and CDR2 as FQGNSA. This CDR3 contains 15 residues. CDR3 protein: CASSLAGQGPYEQYF. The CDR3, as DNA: TGTGCCAGCAGCTTAGCGGGACAGGGACCCTACGAGCAGTACTTC.

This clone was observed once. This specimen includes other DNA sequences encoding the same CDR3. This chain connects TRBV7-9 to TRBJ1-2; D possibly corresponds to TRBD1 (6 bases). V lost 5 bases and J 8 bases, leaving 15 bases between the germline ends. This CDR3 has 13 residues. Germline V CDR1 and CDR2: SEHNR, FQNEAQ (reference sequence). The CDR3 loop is CASSLGEGGGYTF. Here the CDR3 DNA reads TGTGCCAGCAGCCTTGGAGAAGGGGGAGGCTACACCTTC.

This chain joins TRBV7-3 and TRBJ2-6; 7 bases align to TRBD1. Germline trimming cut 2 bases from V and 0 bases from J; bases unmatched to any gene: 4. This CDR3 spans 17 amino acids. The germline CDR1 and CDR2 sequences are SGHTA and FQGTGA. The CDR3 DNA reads TGTGCCAGCAGCTTAGACAGGGTACACTCTGGGGCCAACGTCCTGACTTTC. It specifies CASSLDRVHSGANVLTF.

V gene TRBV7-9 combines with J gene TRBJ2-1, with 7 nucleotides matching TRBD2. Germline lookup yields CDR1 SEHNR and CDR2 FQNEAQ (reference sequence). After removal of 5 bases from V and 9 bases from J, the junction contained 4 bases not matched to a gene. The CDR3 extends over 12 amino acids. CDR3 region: CASSRDYGEQFF. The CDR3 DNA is TGTGCCAGCAGCCGGGACTACGGTGAGCAGTTCTTC.